Listed below are T cell receptor beta chains from one sample, sequenced in a study of cytomegalovirus exposure and HLA in healthy donors. Only in-frame clones appear in the TCRdb table, and some are missing; sequencing was by immunoSEQ multiplex PCR. Of 150,000 or so clones listed, approximately 80% were seen once; the top ten hold more than 10%. The sample consisted of PBMCs. These receptors came from a middle-aged man in good health and CMV-seropositive. CDR3s include the opening cysteine and the closing phenylalanine or tryptophan. A D gene is named only where the DNA matches it firmly. For some rows the clone size is stated as once, few or many, or as a class when expanded; others skip it.

V gene	clone size	J gene	CDR3 length	D gene	CDR3 protein	CDR3 DNA
TRBV14	-	TRBJ2-1	15	-	CASSPNGGASYEQFF	TGTGCCAGCAGCCCTAATGGGGGCGCAAGCTATGAGCAGTTCTTC
TRBV18	-	TRBJ1-1	17	-	CASSYGHPPGRNTEAFF	TGTGCCAGCTCATACGGACACCCTCCCGGCAGGAACACTGAAGCTTTCTTT
TRBV6-5	-	TRBJ1-3	16	TRBD1	CASSYKTGGLGNTIYF	TGTGCCAGCAGTTACAAGACAGGGGGTTTAGGAAACACCATATATTTT
TRBV7-9	few	TRBJ2-5	16	TRBD2	CASSLGLAGVRTTQYF	TGTGCCAGCAGCTTGGGACTAGCGGGAGTGAGGACAACCCAGTACTTC
TRBV29-1	-	TRBJ2-5	13	-	CSVVALLGETQYF	TGCAGCGTTGTGGCGCTTCTCGGGGAGACCCAGTACTTC
TRBV27	-	TRBJ2-5	15	TRBD2	CASSFRWASGETQYF	TGTGCCAGCAGTTTCAGATGGGCTAGCGGAGAGACCCAGTACTTC
TRBV7-8	-	TRBJ1-1	15	TRBD1	CASSSEGAYGTEAFF	TGTGCCAGCAGCTCAGAGGGGGCCTATGGCACTGAAGCTTTCTTT
TRBV13	-	TRBJ1-1	14	-	CASSAGLGSTEAFF	TGTGCCAGCAGCGCCGGACTGGGATCGACTGAAGCTTTCTTT
TRBV2	-	TRBJ1-5	17	TRBD1	CASSEVPGQVSNQPQHF	TGTGCCAGCAGTGAAGTCCCGGGACAGGTCAGCAATCAGCCCCAGCATTTT
TRBV4-3	-	TRBJ1-1	17	TRBD1	CASSQGVRDSLNTEAFF	TGCGCCAGCAGCCAAGGCGTCCGGGACAGCCTGAACACTGAAGCTTTCTTT
TRBV19	-	TRBJ1-2	14	TRBD1	CASSSRQGSYGYTF	TGTGCCAGTAGTAGCCGACAGGGCTCCTATGGCTACACCTTC
TRBV6-6	few	TRBJ2-1	13	TRBD2	CASSYPPSGEQFF	TGTGCCAGCAGTTACCCTCCTAGCGGGGAGCAGTTCTTC
TRBV5-4	few	TRBJ2-1	16	TRBD2	CASRRGGDYSYNEQFF	TGTGCCAGCAGACGTGGGGGGGATTACTCCTACAATGAGCAGTTCTTC
TRBV9	few	TRBJ2-2	16	TRBD1	CASSASTGRRPGELFF	TGTGCCAGCAGCGCATCGACAGGGCGGAGGCCCGGGGAGCTGTTTTTT
TRBV19	-	TRBJ1-2	15	TRBD1	CASRDRGNGNYGYTF	TGTGCCAGCCGGGACAGGGGTAACGGGAACTATGGCTACACCTTC
TRBV19	-	TRBJ1-5	15	-	CASSIQGTINQPQHF	TGTGCCAGTAGTATCCAGGGGACGATCAATCAGCCCCAGCATTTT
TRBV6-5	few	TRBJ2-4	15	-	CASSYSTAGKNSQYF	TGTGCCAGCAGTTACTCGACCGCAGGCAAAAACAGTCAGTACTTC
TRBV19	-	TRBJ2-3	13	-	CASSIGYTDTQYF	TGTGCCAGTAGTATAGGCTACACAGATACGCAGTATTTT
TRBV19	-	TRBJ2-7	15	TRBD1	CASSILPGQGYEQYF	TGTGCCAGTAGTATACTACCGGGACAGGGCTACGAGCAGTACTTC
TRBV4-3	once	TRBJ2-3	16	TRBD1	CASSQIRDRATDTQYF	TGCGCCAGCAGCCAAATCCGGGACAGGGCGACAGATACGCAGTATTTT
TRBV2	-	TRBJ2-5	12	-	CASKGPQETQYF	TGTGCCAGCAAGGGGCCCCAAGAGACCCAGTACTTC
TRBV2	few	TRBJ2-7	16	-	CASSLGQRALGYEQYF	TGTGCCAGCAGTTTGGGGCAGCGGGCCCTGGGATACGAGCAGTACTTC
TRBV7-2	-	TRBJ2-3	14	-	CASRVRASTDTQYF	TGTGCCAGCAGGGTACGAGCTAGCACAGATACGCAGTATTTT
TRBV2	-	TRBJ2-1	19	-	CASIPRAARDWSSYNEQFF	TGTGCCAGCATCCCGCGCGCAGCCCGGGACTGGAGCTCCTACAATGAGCAGTTCTTC
TRBV4-3	-	TRBJ2-2	17	TRBD2	CASSQTSGRADTGELFF	TGCGCCAGCAGCCAAACTAGCGGGAGGGCGGACACCGGGGAGCTGTTTTTT
TRBV7-8	-	TRBJ1-1	12	-	CASSLGGGEAFF	TGTGCCAGCAGCTTAGGGGGCGGTGAAGCTTTCTTT
TRBV6-5	-	TRBJ2-3	15	TRBD1	CASSLQGRGTDTQYF	TGTGCCAGCAGTTTACAGGGGCGAGGCACAGATACGCAGTATTTT
TRBV27	-	TRBJ1-4	18	TRBD1	CASCRLRDRDVLNEKLFF	TGTGCCAGCTGCCGTTTGAGGGACAGGGATGTACTGAACGAAAAACTGTTTTTT
TRBV18	-	TRBJ2-5	15	-	CASSPPGGGTETQYF	TGTGCCAGCTCACCACCGGGAGGCGGCACGGAGACCCAGTACTTC
TRBV5-6	-	TRBJ2-2	13	-	CASSLDITGELFF	TGTGCCAGCAGCTTGGATATCACCGGGGAGCTGTTTTTT
TRBV6-5	-	TRBJ1-4	13	TRBD1	CASRGTGREKLFF	TGTGCCAGCAGGGGGACAGGGAGGGAAAAACTGTTTTTT
TRBV5-1	-	TRBJ2-7	15	-	CASSSTGLRSYEQYF	TGCGCCAGCAGCTCTACGGGACTCCGCTCCTACGAGCAGTACTTC
TRBV25-1	once	TRBJ2-5	13	-	CASSEELQETQYF	TGTGCCAGCAGTGAAGAGCTACAAGAGACCCAGTACTTC
TRBV5-8	many	TRBJ2-7	14	TRBD1	CASSLGGQGDEQYF	TGTGCCAGCAGCTTGGGGGGACAGGGAGACGAGCAGTACTTC
TRBV19	-	TRBJ2-2	14	TRBD2	CASSSRREGRELFF	TGTGCCAGTAGTTCTCGGCGGGAGGGCCGGGAGCTGTTTTTT
TRBV25-1	-	TRBJ2-1	13	-	CASSEWAGNEQFF	TGTGCCAGCAGTGAATGGGCCGGCAATGAGCAGTTCTTC
TRBV7-2	-	TRBJ1-4	16	-	CASSPQRAGYNEKLFF	TGTGCCAGCAGCCCACAGCGGGCAGGGTACAATGAAAAACTGTTTTTT
TRBV19	-	TRBJ1-4	13	-	CASSIRGREKLFF	TGTGCCAGTAGTATCAGGGGCCGAGAAAAACTGTTTTTT
TRBV18	-	TRBJ2-1	20	-	CASSPIPAGQKVSSYNEQFF	TGTGCCAGCTCACCCATACCGGCCGGACAGAAAGTCAGCTCCTACAATGAGCAGTTCTTC
TRBV6-1	-	TRBJ1-1	13	-	CASYVTGSTEAFF	TGTGCCAGTTACGTTACAGGGAGCACTGAAGCTTTCTTT
TRBV28	-	TRBJ1-1	13	-	CASSSPGGTEAFF	TGTGCCAGCAGTTCTCCGGGTGGCACTGAAGCTTTCTTT
TRBV2	-	TRBJ2-3	14	-	CASSARSSTDTQYF	TGTGCCAGCAGTGCACGGTCTAGCACAGATACGCAGTATTTT
TRBV4-3	-	TRBJ2-2	19	-	CASSQEIAPWYSNTGELFF	TGCGCCAGCAGCCAAGAAATTGCCCCGTGGTACAGCAACACCGGGGAGCTGTTTTTT
TRBV19	few	TRBJ1-4	17	-	CASSIWAGTAANEKLFF	TGTGCCAGTAGTATTTGGGCAGGAACCGCCGCTAATGAAAAACTGTTTTTT
TRBV7-9	-	TRBJ2-5	17	-	CASSLKKQGAFQETQYF	TGTGCCAGCAGCTTAAAGAAACAGGGCGCCTTTCAAGAGACCCAGTACTTC
TRBV10-3	-	TRBJ2-7	11	TRBD2	CASGLDYEQYF	TGTGCCTCGGGACTAGACTACGAGCAGTACTTC
TRBV30	-	TRBJ1-1	14	TRBD1	CAWRRTGADTEAFF	TGTGCCTGGCGCAGGACAGGGGCGGACACTGAAGCTTTCTTT
TRBV19	-	TRBJ2-1	13	-	CASSPQLGYEQFF	TGTGCCAGTAGTCCCCAGCTAGGATATGAGCAGTTCTTC
TRBV7-9	-	TRBJ2-3	16	TRBD2	CASSSLWAGGSDTQYF	TGTGCCAGCAGCTCCCTCTGGGCGGGAGGGTCAGATACGCAGTATTTT
TRBV5-1	-	TRBJ1-4	14	-	CASSLISGDEKLFF	TGCGCCAGCAGCTTGATTTCCGGGGATGAAAAACTGTTTTTT
TRBV11-3	-	TRBJ2-2	13	TRBD2	CASSLRGTGELFF	TGTGCCAGCAGCCTGCGGGGGACCGGGGAGCTGTTTTTT
TRBV9	-	TRBJ1-1	14	-	CASSASGRNTEAFF	TGTGCCAGCAGCGCAAGCGGGAGGAACACTGAAGCTTTCTTT
TRBV9	-	TRBJ1-1	17	-	CASSVSSRVTGNTEAFF	TGTGCCAGCAGCGTATCTTCACGTGTGACGGGGAACACTGAAGCTTTCTTT
TRBV14	-	TRBJ1-6	15	TRBD1	CASSLPGGPNSPLHF	TGTGCCAGCAGTCTCCCAGGGGGCCCTAATTCACCCCTCCACTTT